Only a few counts were recorded for the clone carrying this TCR beta chain. Per the original methods: Amplification of reference gene primers provided the estimated nucleated cell counts. TCRdb keeps only in-frame clones here, not all; method: immunoSEQ multiplex PCR. The V and J calls and clone size were taken over from that table, and D and trimming were inferred from the DNA. The sample has about 300,000 clones, more than 75% seen once; the top ten hold about 2.7%. The data were taken from a study of blood T cell repertoires in COVID-19. About the study: PBMCs, B-cell-depleted T cells, or T cells provided the cDNA or gDNA that made up the material.

J lost 1 base, V lost 5 bases, and 4 bases had no gene match. The CDR3 has 16 amino acids. CDR1 and CDR2 (germline): SEHNR, FQNEAQ (reference sequence). Participants had their cohort set by participant-reported clinical history. Sequencing was done on a sample of PBMCs or T cells enriched from blood (not recorded which). This receptor was identified in a woman aged 18 to 35 who had recovered from COVID-19. The genes are TRBV7-9 and TRBJ2-6; 8 bases align to TRBD1. The CDR3 coding sequence is TGTGCCAGCAGCCGTTGGACAGGGTCTGGGGCCAACGTCCTGACTTTC. It is translated as CASSRWTGSGANVLTF.